One T cell receptor (beta chain) is described in this entry. These data belong to a study of T cells in Graves' hyperthyroidism and ophthalmopathy. The investigators amplified TCR beta CDR3 regions from RNA transcripts. The HTBI set primed first-round TCR CDR3 RT-PCR. TCRdb independently ran MiXCR on the multiplex PCR reads; one entry per CDR3 protein. The table has about 610,000 distinct CDR3 sequences, about 15% seen once. The diagnoses drew upon clinical symptoms, serum thyroxine and TRAb, thyroid ultrasound and orbital computed tomography. The clonotype originates from a woman in her forties with Graves' ophthalmopathy. Sequencing was carried out using blood.

The CDR3 DNA is TGTGCCAGTAGTTCGCGTTCTAGCTCCTACGAGCAGTACTTC. Translation gives CASSSRSSSYEQYF. V gene TRBV19 combines with J gene TRBJ2-7, with D hard to call. CDR1 and CDR2 from the germline V gene are LNHDA and SQIVND (reference sequence). The CDR3 is 14 amino acids. V lost 5 bases, J lost 0 bases, and 11 bases lay in between.